These 4 T cell receptor beta chains were all obtained from the same sample, sequenced in a study of early T cells in non-severe SARS-CoV-2 infection (dated by TCRdb to about 2021). The library was generated by 5' RACE. TCRdb shows the sequencer as NextSeq 500. The raw public data were reprocessed by TCRdb itself: fastp quality trimming at Q25, MiXCR clonotype calling, in-frame beta chains only. Duplicate CDR3 protein sequences are folded into a single record with the most common DNA and genes. This sample gives fewer than 100,000 distinct CDR3 sequences in total; approximately 12% of them show up just once. Around 3.6% of the sample lies in the top ten. Sequenced input: whole blood. These TCRs come from an adult who was a healthcare worker with PCR-confirmed SARS-CoV-2 infection or an uninfected control (not recorded which).

A few counts support this clonotype. The chain combines TRBV20-1 with TRBJ2-7; 8 bases line up with TRBD1. Trimming at V came to 5 bases and at J to 1 base, leaving 7 bases not matched to a gene. This CDR3 region has 14 residues. Germline V gene data show CDR1 as DFQATT and CDR2 as SNEGSKA (reference sequence). The CDR3 coding sequence is TGCAGTGCTGTGGGTGGGACAGGATCCTACGAGCAGTACTTC. Translation gives CSAVGGTGSYEQYF.

The chain recombines TRBV5-4 with TRBJ1-5; unclear D gene. Germline values: CDR1 SGHNT, CDR2 YYREEE (reference sequence). V lost 0 bases, J lost 1 base, and 5 bases lay in between. The CDR3 runs to 14 residues. CDR3 region: CASSLDLSNQPQHF. The DNA of the CDR3 is TGTGCCAGCAGCTTGGACTTGAGCAATCAGCCCCAGCATTTT. Full variable domain (remainder filled in from reference TRBV5-4 and TRBJ1-5): ETGVTQSPTHLIKTRGQQVTLRCSSQSGHNTVSWYQQALGQGPQFIFQYYREEENGRGNFPPRFSGLQFPNYSSELNVNALELDDSALYLCASSLDLSNQPQHFGDGTRLSIL.

This clonotype has ten or more counts. Here the CDR3 DNA reads TGCAGCGTTGGCCGGACAGGGACCTACGAGCAGTACTTC. Its translation is CSVGRTGTYEQYF. The chain links TRBV29-1 to TRBJ2-7; 8 nucleotides agree with TRBD1. V dropped 4 bases and J dropped 2; count of bases not matched to a gene: 4. CDR1 and CDR2 from the germline V gene are SQVTM and ANQGSEA. This CDR3 region has 13 residues.

In this sample, this clonotype turned up many times. The chain couples TRBV7-8 to TRBJ2-1; 10 positions match TRBD1. J gave up 4 bases and V 5 bases, and 2 bases lay outside the gene matches. Germline CDR1 is SGHVS and CDR2 is FQNEAQ. This CDR3 region has 14 residues. The CDR3 loop reads CASSRDRGYNEQFF. CDR3 nucleotide sequence: TGTGCCAGCAGCCGGGACAGGGGATACAATGAGCAGTTCTTC.